These T cell receptor beta chains were read from a single sample in a study of T cells in Graves' hyperthyroidism and ophthalmopathy. TCRdb recomputed calls from the multiplex PCR reads with MiXCR, one row per CDR3 protein. The sample lists a few hundred thousand distinct CDR3 sequences; less than 25% were seen once. The specimen sequenced was blood. All receptors come from a young man with Graves' hyperthyroidism. CDR3s include the opening cysteine and the closing phenylalanine or tryptophan. Each record gives: CDR3 length, clone size, V gene, D gene, J gene, CDR3 DNA, CDR3 protein. D genes are given only for firm matches. Rows give clone size only sometimes, using once, few, many, or a class for an expanded clone.

16	many	TRBV6-5	.	TRBJ1-5	TGTGCCAGCAGCTCGTTGGCGGGGTATAGCAATCAGCCCCAGCATTTT	CASSSLAGYSNQPQHF
16	many	TRBV13	.	TRBJ1-2	TGTGCCAGCAGCTTAACCCCCCGACAGTCTGCCTATGGCTACACCTTC	CASSLTPRQSAYGYTF
14	many	TRBV30	.	TRBJ1-1	TGTGCCTGGAGTCCGGACAGCCTGAACACTGAAGCTTTCTTT	CAWSPDSLNTEAFF
13	.	TRBV12-3/TRBV12-4	.	TRBJ1-2	TGTGCCAGCAGTTCGGCAGGGGTGGGCGGCTACACCTTC	CASSSAGVGGYTF
15	.	TRBV12-3/TRBV12-4	TRBD1	TRBJ1-1	TGTGCCAGCAGTTTAGCGTCCAGGGGGCTCACTGAAGCTTTCTTT	CASSLASRGLTEAFF
16	few	TRBV15	TRBD1	TRBJ2-7	TGTGCCACCAGCAGAGATATCGGGACAGGGGACTACGAGCAGTACTTC	CATSRDIGTGDYEQYF
12	many	TRBV29-1	.	TRBJ2-7	TGCAGCGTCGTCGGAGGGGAAAGCGAGCAGTACTTC	CSVVGGESEQYF
14	few	TRBV12-3/TRBV12-4	.	TRBJ1-2	TGTGCCAGCAGTTTAACCCGGCCCTGGGATGGCTACACCTTC	CASSLTRPWDGYTF
13	many	TRBV20-1	TRBD1	TRBJ1-1	TGCAGTGGGAGACAGGGCCTGAACACTGAAGCTTTCTTT	CSGRQGLNTEAFF
13	few	TRBV7-9	.	TRBJ2-2	TGTGCCGGGGGCCCAAAGGGGGCCGGGGAGCTGTTTTTT	CAGGPKGAGELFF
14	many	TRBV5-1	.	TRBJ1-2	TGCGCCAGCAGCACGGACAGAGTCAACTATGGCTACACCTTC	CASSTDRVNYGYTF
15	many	TRBV19	TRBD1	TRBJ1-1	TGTGCCAGTACCCTCTCCGGGACAGGTGTAGTTGAAGCTTTCTTT	CASTLSGTGVVEAFF
12	many	TRBV28	.	TRBJ2-5	TGTGCCAGCAGTTTAACCCAAGAGACCCAGTACTTC	CASSLTQETQYF
15	.	TRBV12-3/TRBV12-4	TRBD1	TRBJ2-2	TGTGCCAGCAGTTGGGGACAGTTGAACACCGGGGAGCTGTTTTTT	CASSWGQLNTGELFF
13	few	TRBV5-6	.	TRBJ2-3	TGTGCCAGCAGCCCAACAGGGCAAGATACGCAGTATTTT	CASSPTGQDTQYF
13	few	TRBV12-5	TRBD2	TRBJ2-3	TGTGCTAGTGGCGCTAGCGGGGACGATACGCAGTATTTT	CASGASGDDTQYF
13	many	TRBV27	.	TRBJ1-1	TGTGCCAGCAGCCCTAGAGTTCGGGCTGAAGCTTTCTTT	CASSPRVRAEAFF
12	many	TRBV6-1	.	TRBJ1-1	TGTGCCAGTTACTACACGAACACTGAAGCTTTCTTT	CASYYTNTEAFF
12	many	TRBV12-3/TRBV12-4	TRBD1	TRBJ2-7	TGTGCCAGCAGTCACAGGGGGGTCGAGCAGTACTTC	CASSHRGVEQYF
13	many	TRBV20-1	.	TRBJ1-2	TGCAGTGCTAGAGTTCCCGGAGACTATGGCTACACCTTC	CSARVPGDYGYTF
17	.	TRBV3-1	TRBD1	TRBJ1-2	TGTGCCAGCAGCCCGAGCCCGGGACAGGGTAATGTCTATGGCTACACCTTC	CASSPSPGQGNVYGYTF
11	many	TRBV6-2/TRBV6-3	.	TRBJ1-1	TGTGCCAGCAGTTACTACACTGAAGCTTTCTTT	CASSYYTEAFF